This section outlines one T cell receptor beta chain sequence together with its context. Its antigen remains unknown. Some clones are missing from TCRdb's copy, which holds only in-frame ones; the method was immunoSEQ multiplex PCR. The table lists fewer than 45,000 clones, over 65% of them singletons. This sample is drawn from a study of PD-1 blockade in classical Hodgkin lymphoma. Whole-study results and caveats: Complete responders' baseline diversity resembled that of newly diagnosed patients. Any patient who commenced nivolumab under 1 year after ASCT was excluded.

Each patient's relapse followed autologous stem cell transplantation, and brentuximab vedotin exposure varied. Patients' outcomes at their best amounted to complete response, partial response or progressive disease. CDR3 size: 13 residues. Deletions cut 4 bases from V and 1 base from J, with 7 bases between. The germline CDR1 and CDR2 sequences are MNHNY and SVGAGI (reference sequence). This TCR came from a human donor with classical Hodgkin lymphoma. The chain couples TRBV6-6 to TRBJ1-1; D may be TRBD1 (5 bases). This specimen was peripheral blood mononuclear cells (PBMCs), taken at baseline. The CDR3 sequence: CASSWQGNTEAFF. CDR3 coding DNA: TGTGCCAGCAGTTGGCAGGGGAACACTGAAGCTTTCTTT.